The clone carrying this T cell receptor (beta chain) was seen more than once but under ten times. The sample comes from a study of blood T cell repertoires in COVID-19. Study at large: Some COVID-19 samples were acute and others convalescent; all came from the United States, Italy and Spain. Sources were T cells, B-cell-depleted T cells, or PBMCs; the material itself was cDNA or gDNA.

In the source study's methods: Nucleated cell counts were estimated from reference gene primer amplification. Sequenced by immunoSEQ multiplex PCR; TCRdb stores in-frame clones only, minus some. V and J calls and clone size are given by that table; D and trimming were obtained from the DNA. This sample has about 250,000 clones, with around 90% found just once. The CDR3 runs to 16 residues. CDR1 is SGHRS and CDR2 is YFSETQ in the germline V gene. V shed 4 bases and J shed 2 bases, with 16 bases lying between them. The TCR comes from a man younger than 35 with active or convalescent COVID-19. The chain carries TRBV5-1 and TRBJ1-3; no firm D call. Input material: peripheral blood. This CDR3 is CASSRLDLAAGNTIYF. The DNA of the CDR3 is TGCGCCAGCAGCCGACTCGACCTGGCGGCTGGAAACACCATATATTTT.